Listed below are T cell receptor beta chains from one sample, sequenced in a study of T cells in Graves' hyperthyroidism and ophthalmopathy. TCRdb used MiXCR to reprocess the multiplex PCR reads, holding one entry per CDR3 protein. The repertoire holds under 400,000 distinct CDR3 sequences, with over 10% as singletons. Input material: blood. Source of these receptors: a woman aged 18-29 years with Graves' hyperthyroidism. Both conserved end residues are part of each CDR3. A D gene is named only where the DNA matches it firmly. Expanded clones are given a class, and other clones once, few, many or no size at all.

V: TRBV19
size: .
J: TRBJ2-3
D: TRBD2
CDR3: CATWEGGTTDTQYF
DNA: TGTGCCACTTGGGAGGGAGGGACCACAGATACGCAGTATTTT

V: TRBV9
size: few
J: TRBJ2-2
D: TRBD2
CDR3: CASSVDASGGLDTGELFF
DNA: TGTGCCAGCAGCGTAGACGCTAGCGGGGGACTTGACACCGGGGAGCTGTTTTTT

V: TRBV30
size: few
J: TRBJ1-2
D: .
CDR3: CAWSEPGGYGYTF
DNA: TGTGCCTGGAGTGAGCCTGGGGGCTATGGCTACACCTTC

V: TRBV20-1
size: .
J: TRBJ1-1
D: .
CDR3: CSANYPGPEAFF
DNA: TGCAGTGCCAATTACCCGGGCCCTGAAGCTTTCTTT

V: TRBV4-2
size: .
J: TRBJ2-7
D: TRBD2
CDR3: CASSQAGASGNNEQYF
DNA: TGTGCCAGCAGCCAAGCTGGGGCTAGCGGGAACAACGAGCAGTACTTC

V: TRBV12-3/TRBV12-4
size: .
J: TRBJ2-1
D: TRBD2
CDR3: CASSFGLAGGRSNEQFF
DNA: TGTGCCAGCAGTTTCGGACTAGCGGGGGGACGTTCGAATGAGCAGTTCTTC

V: TRBV5-6
size: many
J: TRBJ1-4
D: .
CDR3: CASRSGTEFEKLFF
DNA: TGTGCCAGCAGGTCCGGGACGGAATTTGAAAAACTGTTTTTT

V: TRBV28
size: many
J: TRBJ2-3
D: TRBD1
CDR3: CASSFPGQFGTDTQYF
DNA: TGTGCCAGCAGTTTCCCGGGACAGTTCGGCACAGATACGCAGTATTTT

V: TRBV2
size: many
J: TRBJ1-5
D: .
CDR3: CASSASGAQGQPQHF
DNA: TGTGCCAGCAGTGCCTCGGGGGCGCAGGGTCAGCCCCAGCATTTT

V: TRBV20-1
size: many
J: TRBJ2-1
D: TRBD1
CDR3: CSAPGQGGWEQFF
DNA: TGCAGTGCGCCGGGACAGGGTGGATGGGAGCAGTTCTTC

V: TRBV15
size: many
J: TRBJ1-4
D: .
CDR3: CATSGSQGREKLFF
DNA: TGTGCCACCAGCGGGAGCCAGGGTAGAGAAAAACTGTTTTTT

V: TRBV20-1
size: many
J: TRBJ1-5
D: .
CDR3: CSARRTDKGGQPQHF
DNA: TGCAGTGCTCGGAGGACGGACAAGGGAGGGCAGCCCCAGCATTTT

V: TRBV7-9
size: many
J: TRBJ2-1
D: .
CDR3: CASSTGTDSYNEQFF
DNA: TGTGCCAGCAGCACCGGGACCGACTCCTACAATGAGCAGTTCTTC

V: TRBV12-3/TRBV12-4
size: many
J: TRBJ2-7
D: .
CDR3: CASSPPGVEQYF
DNA: TGTGCCAGCAGTCCCCCCGGGGTCGAGCAGTACTTC

V: TRBV6-2/TRBV6-3
size: many
J: TRBJ2-7
D: .
CDR3: CASSYGFNYEQYF
DNA: TGTGCCAGCAGTTACGGTTTCAACTACGAGCAGTACTTC

V: TRBV12-3/TRBV12-4
size: many
J: TRBJ2-7
D: TRBD2
CDR3: CASSPPGLASEQYF
DNA: TGTGCCAGCAGTCCCCCGGGACTAGCTAGCGAGCAGTACTTC

V: TRBV12-3/TRBV12-4
size: many
J: TRBJ2-3
D: TRBD1
CDR3: CASRPQGGTDTQYF
DNA: TGTGCCAGCAGACCACAGGGGGGTACAGATACGCAGTATTTT

V: TRBV12-3/TRBV12-4
size: many
J: TRBJ1-4
D: .
CDR3: CASSEQGLEKLFF
DNA: TGTGCCAGCAGTGAACAGGGACTTGAAAAACTGTTTTTT

V: TRBV11-2
size: many
J: TRBJ2-7
D: .
CDR3: CASSLGTGIDEQYF
DNA: TGTGCCAGCAGCTTAGGTACCGGTATCGACGAGCAGTACTTC

V: TRBV20-1
size: many
J: TRBJ2-7
D: TRBD2
CDR3: CSARPLAGNEQYF
DNA: TGCAGTGCTAGACCCCTAGCGGGGAACGAGCAGTACTTC

V: TRBV19
size: many
J: TRBJ2-3
D: TRBD2
CDR3: CASRWTSEADTQYF
DNA: TGTGCCAGTAGGTGGACTAGCGAAGCAGATACGCAGTATTTT

V: TRBV6-2/TRBV6-3
size: .
J: TRBJ1-5
D: TRBD1
CDR3: CASSYSGQGSQPQHF
DNA: TGTGCCAGCAGTTACTCGGGACAGGGGAGTCAGCCCCAGCATTTT

V: TRBV30
size: many
J: TRBJ1-1
D: .
CDR3: CAWMRNMNTEAFF
DNA: TGTGCCTGGATGCGGAATATGAACACTGAAGCTTTCTTT

V: TRBV9
size: .
J: TRBJ2-1
D: TRBD2
CDR3: CASSVGISGNFEQFF
DNA: TGTGCCAGCAGCGTGGGGATTAGCGGGAACTTTGAGCAGTTCTTC

V: TRBV5-1
size: many
J: TRBJ1-2
D: TRBD1
CDR3: CASSPGTVYGYTF
DNA: TGCGCCAGCAGCCCCGGGACAGTCTATGGCTACACCTTC

V: TRBV2
size: few
J: TRBJ1-3
D: TRBD1
CDR3: CASSPPGTGGNTIYF
DNA: TGTGCCAGCAGTCCCCCCGGGACAGGGGGAAACACCATATATTTT

V: TRBV12-3/TRBV12-4
size: many
J: TRBJ1-2
D: .
CDR3: CASRSNVEGYTF
DNA: TGTGCCAGCAGAAGCAACGTTGAGGGCTACACCTTC

V: TRBV3-1
size: many
J: TRBJ2-7
D: TRBD1
CDR3: CASSNRDRWHEQYF
DNA: TGTGCCAGCAGCAACCGGGACAGGTGGCACGAGCAGTACTTC

V: TRBV9
size: .
J: TRBJ2-3
D: TRBD2
CDR3: CASSVAPTLAGGTDTQYF
DNA: TGTGCCAGCAGCGTAGCTCCTACTCTAGCGGGGGGCACAGATACGCAGTATTTT

V: TRBV5-6
size: .
J: TRBJ1-3
D: .
CDR3: CASSTGISGNTIYF
DNA: TGTGCCAGCAGCACAGGGATCTCTGGAAACACCATATATTTT

V: TRBV28
size: many
J: TRBJ2-2
D: .
CDR3: CASSFRLGNTGELFF
DNA: TGTGCCAGCAGTTTTAGATTGGGGAACACCGGGGAGCTGTTTTTT

V: TRBV2
size: many
J: TRBJ2-7
D: TRBD1
CDR3: CASSETGFEQYF
DNA: TGTGCCAGCAGCGAGACAGGGTTCGAGCAGTACTTC

V: TRBV11-2
size: .
J: TRBJ2-6
D: .
CDR3: CASSLVKVSSSGANVLTF
DNA: TGTGCCAGCAGCTTAGTGAAGGTTTCGAGCTCTGGGGCCAACGTCCTGACTTTC

V: TRBV6-2/TRBV6-3
size: many
J: TRBJ1-1
D: .
CDR3: CASSYSARGVTPNTEAFF
DNA: TGTGCCAGCAGTTACTCGGCCAGGGGCGTCACCCCGAACACTGAAGCTTTCTTT

V: TRBV7-9
size: many
J: TRBJ2-1
D: .
CDR3: CASSSYRDYNEQFF
DNA: TGTGCCAGCAGCTCCTACAGGGACTACAATGAGCAGTTCTTC

V: TRBV7-2
size: many
J: TRBJ2-1
D: .
CDR3: CASSPQGAGVHEQFF
DNA: TGTGCCAGCAGCCCACAGGGCGCGGGAGTGCACGAGCAGTTCTTC

V: TRBV4-1
size: .
J: TRBJ2-2
D: TRBD1
CDR3: CASSPRTGQNTGELFF
DNA: TGCGCCAGCAGCCCCCGGACAGGACAAAACACCGGGGAGCTGTTTTTT

V: TRBV18
size: many
J: TRBJ1-1
D: .
CDR3: CASSPPSSMNTEAFF
DNA: TGTGCCAGCTCACCACCGTCCAGCATGAACACTGAAGCTTTCTTT

V: TRBV28
size: .
J: TRBJ1-2
D: TRBD1
CDR3: CASSLSGGTGSTANYGYTF
DNA: TGTGCCAGCAGTTTATCCGGGGGGACAGGGTCGACGGCTAACTATGGCTACACCTTC

V: TRBV3-1
size: .
J: TRBJ2-1
D: TRBD2
CDR3: CASSRLAVREQFF
DNA: TGTGCCAGCAGCCGACTAGCGGTGCGTGAGCAGTTCTTC

V: TRBV12-3/TRBV12-4
size: many
J: TRBJ2-2
D: .
CDR3: CASSLTGGGTGELFF
DNA: TGTGCCAGCAGTTTAACCGGAGGCGGCACCGGGGAGCTGTTTTTT

V: TRBV12-3/TRBV12-4
size: many
J: TRBJ2-3
D: .
CDR3: CASSLSGRQDTQYF
DNA: TGTGCCAGCAGTTTGTCCGGGAGACAAGATACGCAGTATTTT

V: TRBV20-1
size: many
J: TRBJ2-1
D: TRBD1
CDR3: CSARDGQGAIGEQFF
DNA: TGCAGTGCTAGAGATGGGCAGGGGGCGATCGGTGAGCAGTTCTTC

V: TRBV11-3
size: .
J: TRBJ1-5
D: .
CDR3: CASSLVQGQWYNQPQHF
DNA: TGTGCCAGCAGCTTAGTACAGGGTCAATGGTACAATCAGCCCCAGCATTTT

V: TRBV28
size: .
J: TRBJ2-7
D: .
CDR3: CASSFYRGDYEQYF
DNA: TGTGCCAGCAGTTTTTACCGGGGAGACTACGAGCAGTACTTC

V: TRBV28
size: many
J: TRBJ1-2
D: .
CDR3: CASSSGTVYGYTF
DNA: TGTGCCAGCAGCTCCGGGACGGTCTATGGCTACACCTTC

V: TRBV6-2/TRBV6-3
size: few
J: TRBJ2-4
D: .
CDR3: CASIDDLTRPLLAKNIQYF
DNA: TGTGCCAGCATTGATGACCTGACCCGACCGCTCCTAGCCAAAAACATTCAGTACTTC

V: TRBV24-1
size: few
J: TRBJ1-2
D: .
CDR3: CATSEENTEFYGYTF
DNA: TGTGCCACCAGTGAGGAAAACACGGAATTCTATGGCTACACCTTC

V: TRBV15
size: .
J: TRBJ2-2
D: .
CDR3: CATSRDRSSGELFF
DNA: TGTGCCACCAGCAGAGATAGAAGTTCCGGGGAGCTGTTTTTT

V: TRBV28
size: many
J: TRBJ2-1
D: .
CDR3: CASERWDSYNEQFF
DNA: TGTGCCAGCGAGCGGTGGGATAGCTACAATGAGCAGTTCTTC

V: TRBV15
size: many
J: TRBJ2-2
D: .
CDR3: CATSRVGQQDTGELFF
DNA: TGTGCCACCAGCAGAGTTGGACAACAAGACACCGGGGAGCTGTTTTTT

V: TRBV12-3/TRBV12-4
size: many
J: TRBJ2-1
D: TRBD2
CDR3: CASSQTSGISYNEQFF
DNA: TGTGCCAGCAGCCAGACTAGCGGGATATCCTACAATGAGCAGTTCTTC

V: TRBV24-1
size: few
J: TRBJ2-2
D: .
CDR3: CATTADTGELFF
DNA: TGTGCCACCACTGCCGACACCGGGGAGCTGTTTTTT

V: TRBV20-1
size: many
J: TRBJ2-1
D: TRBD2
CDR3: CSARAPRGGGEQFF
DNA: TGCAGTGCTAGAGCCCCTCGGGGGGGGGGTGAGCAGTTCTTC

V: TRBV7-9
size: many
J: TRBJ2-1
D: .
CDR3: CASSLDLQDNEQFF
DNA: TGTGCCAGCAGCTTAGACCTACAGGACAATGAGCAGTTCTTC

V: TRBV7-6
size: many
J: TRBJ2-3
D: .
CDR3: CASSPDPALGDTQYF
DNA: TGTGCCAGCAGCCCCGACCCCGCCCTAGGGGATACGCAGTATTTT

V: TRBV20-1
size: many
J: TRBJ2-3
D: .
CDR3: CSAETGKDGFEQYF
DNA: TGCAGTGCTGAGACTGGGAAAGACGGGTTTGAGCAGTATTTT